These T cell receptor beta chains were read from a single sample in a study of CD4 T cells in relation to SARS-CoV-2 and coronaviruses. TCRdb keeps only in-frame clones here, not all; method: immunoSEQ multiplex PCR. The sample carries tens of thousands of clones, less than 75% recorded once. Their antigens are not known. Sequenced: CD4+ T cells from PBMCs, cultured in vitro. These receptors were taken from a human donor in good health. CDR3s include the opening cysteine and the closing phenylalanine or tryptophan. Fields, in order: CDR3 length, D gene, clone size, J gene, V gene, CDR3 protein. A D gene is named only where the DNA matches it firmly. A clone size is listed for some rows: how often the clone was seen (once, few, many), or a class if it is expanded.

13	NA	NA	TRBJ1-5	TRBV14	CASSLGPGQPQHF
15	NA	NA	TRBJ2-5	TRBV7-2	CASSLVASGGETQYF
17	NA	NA	TRBJ1-2	TRBV27	CASSLSPPERVDYGYTF
17	TRBD2	NA	TRBJ2-1	TRBV9	CASSVAVAGGPGGEQFF
15	NA	few	TRBJ1-6	TRBV18	CASSEDEGSISPLHF
13	TRBD1	NA	TRBJ1-2	TRBV10-1	CASSEGTDYGYTF
15	TRBD2	few	TRBJ2-7	TRBV10-1	CASSEYASGSYEQYF
12	TRBD1	NA	TRBJ2-5	TRBV30	CAWRGTGGTQYF
22	TRBD2	NA	TRBJ2-7	TRBV2	CASSEALGTGTSGRARTYEQYF
15	NA	NA	TRBJ2-3	TRBV11-2	CASSTGDLAGYTQYF
17	TRBD1	NA	TRBJ2-7	TRBV12-5	CASGLTTGTGGSYEQYF
16	NA	NA	TRBJ2-1	TRBV12-5	CASGLVGGPRMDEQFF
14	TRBD2	few	TRBJ2-7	TRBV2	CASSGTSGRALVYF
14	NA	NA	TRBJ1-1	TRBV7-3	CASSLGAGNTEAFF
16	NA	NA	TRBJ2-2	TRBV7-2	CASSRDNPRLTGELFF
12	NA	NA	TRBJ2-2	TRBV7-9	CASSLSAGELFF
16	TRBD1	once	TRBJ2-1	TRBV6-6	CASSGSGTGGLNEQFF
13	NA	NA	TRBJ2-5	TRBV27	CASSLGARETQYF
14	NA	NA	TRBJ1-1	TRBV5-5	CASSLSPSVPEAFF
13	NA	NA	TRBJ1-2	TRBV19	CASIPRGNYGYTF
16	NA	NA	TRBJ2-3	TRBV6-1	CASSERRGSSTDTQYF
13	NA	NA	TRBJ1-1	TRBV25-1	CASSKRGGTEAFF
13	NA	NA	TRBJ1-2	TRBV7-9	CASFSGGTVGYTF
15	TRBD2	NA	TRBJ2-3	TRBV5-6	CASSFGLALEDTQYF
13	TRBD2	NA	TRBJ2-1	TRBV27	CASRDTGGSEQFF
14	NA	NA	TRBJ2-7	TRBV5-4	CASSLSTALREQYF
13	NA	NA	TRBJ1-1	TRBV25-1	CATKGLANTEAFF